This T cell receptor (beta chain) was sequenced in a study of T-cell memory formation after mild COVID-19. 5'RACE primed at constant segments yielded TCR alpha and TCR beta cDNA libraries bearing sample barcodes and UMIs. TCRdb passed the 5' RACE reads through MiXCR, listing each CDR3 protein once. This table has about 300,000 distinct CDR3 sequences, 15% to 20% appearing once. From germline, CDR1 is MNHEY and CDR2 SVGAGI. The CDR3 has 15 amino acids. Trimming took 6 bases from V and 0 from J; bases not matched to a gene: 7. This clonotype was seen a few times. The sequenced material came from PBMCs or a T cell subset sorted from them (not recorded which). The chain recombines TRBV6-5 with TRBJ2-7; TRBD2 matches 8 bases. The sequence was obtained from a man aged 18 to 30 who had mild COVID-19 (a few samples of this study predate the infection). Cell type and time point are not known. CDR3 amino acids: CASSPGGGVSYEQYF. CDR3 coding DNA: TGTGCCAGCAGCCCCGGGGGGGGGGTCTCCTACGAGCAGTACTTC.